The 10 T cell receptor beta chains below all came from one sample that was sequenced in a study of beta chain features in type 1 diabetes. Isolated RNA was reverse transcribed in full, so expressed TCRB transcripts were sequenced. The protocol was immunoSEQ multiplex PCR, while the TCRdb copy is restricted to in-frame clones and leaves out a portion. Seen here are 450,000 or so clones, 11% observed once, and the top ten hold more than 0.045%. The sequencing input was naive CD4+ T cells from blood. These receptor sequences come from a young woman in good health.

This clone was recorded a few times. Other DNA variants within this sample encode the same CDR3. This sequence joins TRBV5-1 and TRBJ2-5; D is ambiguous. The CDR3 totals 12 residues. The germline V and J ends were trimmed by 2 bases and 1 base, with 3 bases remaining between them. Germline V CDR1 and CDR2: SGHRS, YFSETQ. CDR3 nucleotide sequence: TGCGCCAGCAGCTTCGGCCAAGAGACCCAGTACTTC. It specifies CASSFGQETQYF. Together with reference TRBV5-1 and TRBJ2-5, the CDR3 gives the full variable domain: KAGVTQTPRYLIKTRGQQVTLSCSPISGHRSVSWYQQTPGQGLQFLFEYFSETQRNKGNFPGRFSGRQFSNSRSEMNVSTLELGDSALYLCASSFGQETQYFGPGTRLLVL.

The gene calls are TRBV15 and TRBJ2-7, with a weak D call TRBD1 (6 bases). This CDR3 region has 13 residues. The ends were cut back, 5 bases at V and 2 bases at J, with 10 bases in the middle. Germline V gene sequence: CDR1 LNHNV, CDR2 YYDKDF (reference sequence). In nucleotides, the CDR3 is TGTGCCACCAGCGTGGACAGAGCCTACGAGCAGTACTTC. Translation gives CATSVDRAYEQYF.

This clone was detected only a few times. The V call is TRBV7-6, the J call TRBJ2-1; no firm D call. V lost 4 bases, J lost 0 bases, and 10 bases lay in between. The CDR3 is 15 amino acids. Germline CDR1 is SGHVS and CDR2 is FNYEAQ. This chain's CDR3 is CASSSQVSSYNEQFF. DNA for the CDR3: TGTGCCAGCAGCTCCCAGGTTAGCTCCTACAATGAGCAGTTCTTC.

The chain joins TRBV7-2 to TRBJ2-1; 9 positions agree with TRBD2. The CDR3 contains 14 residues. In germline, CDR1 is SGHTA, CDR2 FQGNSA. V was clipped by 4 bases and J by 8 bases; unmatched bases: 6. In nucleotides, the CDR3 is TGTGCCAGCAGCTCTCTAGCGGGAAGCGATGAGCAGTTCTTC. It specifies CASSSLAGSDEQFF.

This clone was detected a few times. The chain carries TRBV28 and TRBJ2-7; possible D gene TRBD1, 5 bases. The CDR3 consists of 17 residues. Deletions cut 5 bases from V and 5 bases from J, with 25 bases between. The germline V gene encodes CDR1 MDHEN and CDR2 SYDVKM. This CDR3 reads CASSPASTLRDLDEQYV. DNA of the CDR3: TGTGCCAGCAGTCCAGCCAGCACCCTCAGGGATTTGGACGAGCAGTACGTC.

The V call is TRBV2, the J call TRBJ2-7; no clear D. The CDR3 runs to 13 residues. CDR1 and CDR2 (germline): SNHLY, FYNNEI. Between the trimmed V and J ends, which lost 8 bases and 6 bases, there was a span of 17 bases. The CDR3 sequence: CASGPNTGGEQYF. CDR3 nucleotides: TGTGCCAGCGGCCCGAATACCGGCGGCGAGCAGTACTTC.

The V call is TRBV14, the J call TRBJ2-2, with 7 nucleotides matching TRBD2. The CDR3 is 16 residues long. Germline V CDR1 and CDR2: SGHDN, FVKESK. V was clipped by 5 bases and J by 1 base; unmatched bases: 7. CDR3 bases: TGTGCCAGCAGCGCCCGGGGGGACTTGAACACCGGGGAGCTGTTTTTT. Amino acid sequence: CASSARGDLNTGELFF. Full variable domain (rest looked up from reference TRBV14 and TRBJ2-2): EAGVTQFPSHSVIEKGQTVTLRCDPISGHDNLYWYRRVMGKEIKFLLHFVKESKQDESGMPNNRFLAERTGGTYSTLKVQPAELEDSGVYFCASSARGDLNTGELFFGEGSRLTVL.

This clone occurred a few times. The chain has TRBV29-1 and TRBJ2-5; maybe TRBD2 (6 bases). The CDR3 extends over 11 amino acids. Deletions cut 7 bases from V and 4 bases from J, with 10 bases between. The germline CDR1 and CDR2 sequences are SQVTM and ANQGSEA. This CDR3 reads CSGEAGETQYF. The CDR3 region has the DNA TGCAGCGGAGAAGCGGGAGAGACCCAGTACTTC.

The V gene is TRBV10-3, the J gene TRBJ2-7; D not resolved. The germline gives CDR1 ENHRY, CDR2 SYGVKD. The CDR3 extends over 12 amino acids. With 4 bases removed from V and 6 bases from J, the gap between germline ends came to 10 bases. The CDR3 here is CAISVLGSEQYV. The CDR3 DNA follows: TGTGCCATCAGTGTACTGGGCTCCGAGCAGTACGTC.

The genes are TRBV5-4 and TRBJ2-3, with 9 bases lining up with TRBD2. The CDR3 is made up of 15 amino acids. Germline V CDR1 and CDR2: SGHNT, YYREEE (reference sequence). Unmatched junction bases numbered 7, after V lost 4 bases and J lost 4 bases. DNA of the CDR3: TGTGCCAGCAGCCGTAGCGGGGGTAGGGCAGATACGCAGTATTTT. This codes for CASSRSGGRADTQYF.